This T cell receptor (beta chain) comes out of a study of tumor-infiltrating lymphocytes in glioblastoma multiforme. The germline CDR1 and CDR2 sequences are MNHNS and SASEGT. Unmatched junction bases numbered 2, after V lost 5 bases and J lost 4 bases. This CDR3 is built from 13 residues. TCRB libraries came from RNA via three nested multiplex PCR rounds. Input was 0.5 ug total RNA, reverse-transcribed with a C-beta primer. These TCRB libraries lack any described unique molecular identifiers. Using its own MiXCR run on the multiplex PCR reads, TCRdb lists one record per CDR3 protein. The profile shows under 15,000 distinct CDR3 sequences, 64% of them singletons. General study findings and limits: Just one glioblastoma patient contributed to the TCR-mutation comparison.

As for this clonotype: The antigen remains undetermined.

This sequence originates from a male donor with glioblastoma. V is TRBV6-1 and J is TRBJ2-3; 8 bases are a match to TRBD2. The sequencing input was brain tumor tissue. The CDR3 is CASSLAGSDTQYF. CDR3 sequence (DNA): TGTGCCAGCAGTCTAGCGGGCTCAGATACGCAGTATTTT.